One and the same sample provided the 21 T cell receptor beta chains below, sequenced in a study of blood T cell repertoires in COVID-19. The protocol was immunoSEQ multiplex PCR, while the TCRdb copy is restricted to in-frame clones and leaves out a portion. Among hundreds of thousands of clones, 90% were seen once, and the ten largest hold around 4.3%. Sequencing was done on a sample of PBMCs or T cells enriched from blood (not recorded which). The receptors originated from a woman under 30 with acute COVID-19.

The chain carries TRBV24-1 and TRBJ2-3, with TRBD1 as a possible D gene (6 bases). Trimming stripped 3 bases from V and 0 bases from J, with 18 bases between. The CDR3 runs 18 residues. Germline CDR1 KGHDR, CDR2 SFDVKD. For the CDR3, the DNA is TGTGCCACCAGTGATCGACCCCAGGGGAAGACTAGCACAGATACGCAGTATTTT. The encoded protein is CATSDRPQGKTSTDTQYF.

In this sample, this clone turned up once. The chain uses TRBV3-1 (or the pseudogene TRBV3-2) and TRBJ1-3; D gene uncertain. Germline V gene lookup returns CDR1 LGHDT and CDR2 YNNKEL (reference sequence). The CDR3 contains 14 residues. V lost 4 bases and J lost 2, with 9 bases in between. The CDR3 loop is CASSPRFTGNTIYF. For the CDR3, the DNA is TGTGCCAGCAGCCCCAGGTTTACTGGAAACACCATATATTTT.

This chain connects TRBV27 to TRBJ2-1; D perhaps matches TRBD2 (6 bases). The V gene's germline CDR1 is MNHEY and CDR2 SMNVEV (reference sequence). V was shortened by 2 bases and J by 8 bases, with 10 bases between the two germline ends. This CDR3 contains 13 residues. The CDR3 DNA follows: TGTGCCAGCAGTTTACTCAGGGACTATGAGCAGTTCTTC. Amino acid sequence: CASSLLRDYEQFF.

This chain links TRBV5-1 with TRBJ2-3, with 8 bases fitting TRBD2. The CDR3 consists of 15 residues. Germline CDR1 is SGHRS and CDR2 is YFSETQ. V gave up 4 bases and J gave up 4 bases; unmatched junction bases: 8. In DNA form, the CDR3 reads TGCGCCAGCAGCCCCCGGGTAGCGGGATCAGATACGCAGTATTTT. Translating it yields CASSPRVAGSDTQYF.

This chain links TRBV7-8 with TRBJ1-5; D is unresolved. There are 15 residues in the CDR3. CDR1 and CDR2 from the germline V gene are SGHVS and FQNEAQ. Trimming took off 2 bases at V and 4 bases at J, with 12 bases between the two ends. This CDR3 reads CASSLKLNSNQPQHF. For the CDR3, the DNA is TGTGCCAGCAGCTTAAAACTGAACTCGAATCAGCCCCAGCATTTT.

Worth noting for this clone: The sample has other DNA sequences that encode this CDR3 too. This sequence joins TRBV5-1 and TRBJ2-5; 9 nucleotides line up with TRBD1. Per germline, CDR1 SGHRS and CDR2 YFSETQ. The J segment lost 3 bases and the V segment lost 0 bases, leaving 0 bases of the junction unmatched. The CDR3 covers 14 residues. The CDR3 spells CASSLGTGEETQYF. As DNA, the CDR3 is TGCGCCAGCAGCTTGGGGACAGGGGAAGAGACCCAGTACTTC.

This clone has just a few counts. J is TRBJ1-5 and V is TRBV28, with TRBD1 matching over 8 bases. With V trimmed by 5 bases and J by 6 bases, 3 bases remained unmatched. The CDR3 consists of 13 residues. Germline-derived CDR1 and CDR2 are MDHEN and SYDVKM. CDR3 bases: TGTGCCAGCAGTCCGACAGGGGCTCAGCCCCAGCATTTT. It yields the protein CASSPTGAQPQHF.

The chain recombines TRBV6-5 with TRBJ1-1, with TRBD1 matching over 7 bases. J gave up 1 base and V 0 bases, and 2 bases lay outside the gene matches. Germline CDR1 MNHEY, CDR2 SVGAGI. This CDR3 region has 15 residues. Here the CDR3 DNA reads TGTGCCAGCAGTTACTCCCGGACAGGGAACACTGAAGCTTTCTTT. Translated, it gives CASSYSRTGNTEAFF.

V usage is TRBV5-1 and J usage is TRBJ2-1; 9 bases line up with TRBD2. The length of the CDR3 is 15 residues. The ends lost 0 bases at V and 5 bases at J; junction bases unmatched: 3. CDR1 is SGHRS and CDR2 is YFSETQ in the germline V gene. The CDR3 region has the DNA TGCGCCAGCAGCTTGGCGGGCGGGGGGGACAATGAGCAGTTCTTC. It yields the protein CASSLAGGGDNEQFF. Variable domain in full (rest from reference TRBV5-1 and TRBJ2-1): KAGVTQTPRYLIKTRGQQVTLSCSPISGHRSVSWYQQTPGQGLQFLFEYFSETQRNKGNFPGRFSGRQFSNSRSEMNVSTLELGDSALYLCASSLAGGGDNEQFFGPGTRLTVL.

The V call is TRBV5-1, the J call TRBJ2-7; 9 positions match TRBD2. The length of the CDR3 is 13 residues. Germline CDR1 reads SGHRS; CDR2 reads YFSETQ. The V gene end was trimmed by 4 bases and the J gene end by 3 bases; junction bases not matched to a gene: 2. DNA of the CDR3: TGCGCCAGCAGCGCGGGGGGGCGCTACGAGCAGTACTTC. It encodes CASSAGGRYEQYF.

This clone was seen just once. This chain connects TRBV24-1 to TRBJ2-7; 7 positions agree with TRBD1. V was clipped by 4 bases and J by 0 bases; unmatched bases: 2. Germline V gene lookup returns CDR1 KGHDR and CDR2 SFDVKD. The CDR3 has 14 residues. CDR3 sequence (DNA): TGTGCCACCAGTGAAGGGACAGCCTCCTACGAGCAGTACTTC. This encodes CATSEGTASYEQYF.

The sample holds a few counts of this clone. The CDR3 is CASSPLAGSNQPQHF. As DNA, the CDR3 is TGTGCCAGTAGTCCCCTGGCGGGTAGCAATCAGCCCCAGCATTTT. The V gene is TRBV19, the J gene TRBJ1-5; D call uncertain. Germline V gives CDR1 LNHDA, CDR2 SQIVND (reference sequence). Trimming stripped 5 bases from V and 0 bases from J, with 11 bases between. The CDR3 is made up of 15 amino acids.

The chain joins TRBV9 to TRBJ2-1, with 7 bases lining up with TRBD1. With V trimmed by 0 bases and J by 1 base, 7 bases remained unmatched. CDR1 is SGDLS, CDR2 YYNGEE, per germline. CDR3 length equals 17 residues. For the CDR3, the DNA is TGTGCCAGCAGCGTAGTAAGTGACAGGGTTTCCTACAATGAGCAGTTCTTC. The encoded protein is CASSVVSDRVSYNEQFF.

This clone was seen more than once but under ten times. CDR3 bases: TGTGCCAGCAGTTTATTCTTTCGGAGGCAGGGGGCCAACGAGCAGTACTTC. Its protein is CASSLFFRRQGANEQYF. The chain employs TRBV28 and TRBJ2-7; 8 bases match TRBD1. This CDR3 region has 17 residues. The trim removed 1 base at V and 5 bases at J, leaving 13 bases unmatched. Germline values: CDR1 MDHEN, CDR2 SYDVKM.

CDR3 in DNA: TGTGCCAGCGTTTGGAGGTATAGCAATCAGCCCCAGCATTTT. Its translation is CASVWRYSNQPQHF. The chain joins TRBV27 to TRBJ1-5, with unresolved D. CDR3 length: 14 amino acids. V was cut by 8 bases and J by 0 bases, with 11 bases left in between. In germline, CDR1 is MNHEY, CDR2 SMNVEV (reference sequence).

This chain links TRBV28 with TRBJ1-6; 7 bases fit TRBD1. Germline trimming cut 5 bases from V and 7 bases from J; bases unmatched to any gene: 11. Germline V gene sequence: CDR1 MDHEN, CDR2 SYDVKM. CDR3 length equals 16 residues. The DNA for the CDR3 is TGTGCCAGCAGTCTACCCATTGGACAGGAGAATTCACCCCTCCACTTT. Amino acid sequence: CASSLPIGQENSPLHF.

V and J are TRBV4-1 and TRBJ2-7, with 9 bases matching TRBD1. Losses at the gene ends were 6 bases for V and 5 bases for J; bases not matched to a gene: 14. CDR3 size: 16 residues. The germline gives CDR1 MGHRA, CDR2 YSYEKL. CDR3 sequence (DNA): TGCGCCAGCAGTTCTGGACAGGGGATAGTGCTAGACGAGCAGTACTTC. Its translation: CASSSGQGIVLDEQYF.

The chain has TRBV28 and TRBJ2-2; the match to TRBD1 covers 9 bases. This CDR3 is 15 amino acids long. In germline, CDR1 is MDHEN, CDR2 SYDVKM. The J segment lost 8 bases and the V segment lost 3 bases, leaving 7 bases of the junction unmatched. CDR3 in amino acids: CASSLAGTGMGELFF. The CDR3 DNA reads TGTGCCAGCAGTTTGGCCGGGACAGGGATGGGGGAGCTGTTTTTT. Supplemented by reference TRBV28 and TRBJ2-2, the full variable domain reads DVKVTQSSRYLVKRTGEKVFLECVQDMDHENMFWYRQDPGLGLRLIYFSYDVKMKEKGDIPEGYSVSREKKERFSLILESASTNQTSMYLCASSLAGTGMGELFFGEGSRLTVL.

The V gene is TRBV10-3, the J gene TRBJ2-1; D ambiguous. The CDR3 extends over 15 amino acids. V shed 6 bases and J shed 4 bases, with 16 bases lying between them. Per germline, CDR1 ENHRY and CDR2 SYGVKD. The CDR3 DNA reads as TGTGCCATCAGCCGCCCCACGTCGGGTTACAATGAGCAGTTCTTC. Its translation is CAISRPTSGYNEQFF.

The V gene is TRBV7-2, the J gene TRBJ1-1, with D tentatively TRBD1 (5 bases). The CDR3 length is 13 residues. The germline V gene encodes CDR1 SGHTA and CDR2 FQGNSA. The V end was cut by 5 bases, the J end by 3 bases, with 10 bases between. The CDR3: CASSLTRDTEAFF. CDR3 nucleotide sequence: TGTGCCAGCAGCCTCACCAGGGACACTGAAGCTTTCTTT. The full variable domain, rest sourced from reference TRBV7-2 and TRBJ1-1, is GAGVSQSPSNKVTEKGKDVELRCDPISGHTALYWYRQSLGQGLEFLIYFQGNSAPDKSGLPSDRFSAERTGGSVSTLTIQRTQQEDSAVYLCASSLTRDTEAFFGQGTRLTVV.

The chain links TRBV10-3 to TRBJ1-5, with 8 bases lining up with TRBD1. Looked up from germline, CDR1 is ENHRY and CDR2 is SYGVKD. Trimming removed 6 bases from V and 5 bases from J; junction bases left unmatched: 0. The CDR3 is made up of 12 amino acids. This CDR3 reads CAIRDRDQPQHF. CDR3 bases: TGTGCCATCAGGGACAGGGATCAGCCCCAGCATTTT.